This T cell receptor beta chain was recovered during a study of T cell changes during pregnancy in multiple sclerosis. Method: immunoSEQ multiplex PCR; TCRdb's copy keeps in-frame clones and lacks some. The sample shows some 60,000 clones, 90% of them seen only once. V shed 7 bases and J shed 2 bases, with 14 bases lying between them. The CDR3 sequence is 14 residues long. Germline V gene data show CDR1 as SQVTM and CDR2 as ANQGSEA. The sequences come from peripheral blood, collected in the first trimester of pregnancy. The TCR comes from a female donor in good health, enrolled as a control in a pregnancy study. The V call is TRBV29-1, the J call TRBJ2-2; no clear D gene. DNA of the CDR3: TGCAGCGCAGTTCAGGCGATTAACACCGGGGAGCTGTTTTTT. Translated, it gives CSAVQAINTGELFF.